This T cell receptor beta chain originates from a study of cytomegalovirus exposure and HLA in healthy donors. PCR used 60 Vbeta primers and 13 Jbeta primers. Assay: immunoSEQ multiplex PCR; the TCRdb copy retains only in-frame clones and omits some. This sample contains some 96,000 clones. V trimming: 4 bases; J trimming: 5 bases; junction bases outside the gene matches: 11. This CDR3 contains 19 residues. The germline V gene has CDR1 SGHNT and CDR2 YYREEE (reference sequence). The sequence was collected from a woman younger than 45 in good health and CMV-seronegative. V is TRBV5-4 and J is TRBJ2-2; the match to TRBD2 covers 16 bases. Sequencing input: PBMCs. CDR3 protein: CASSPSQGLAGGRTGELFF. The CDR3 bases are TGTGCCAGCAGCCCCTCGCAGGGACTAGCGGGAGGGAGAACCGGGGAGCTGTTTTTT.